The 30 T cell receptor beta chains below were found in one sample sequenced in a study of blood T cell repertoires in COVID-19. Measured with immunoSEQ multiplex PCR; TCRdb has only the in-frame clones, and not every one. The sample yields under 20,000 clones, 75% to 90% seen once. The sample taken for sequencing was peripheral blood. These receptors came from an older man with acute or convalescent COVID-19.

This clone has a handful of counts. The chain employs TRBV30 and TRBJ2-5; D unclear. CDR1 and CDR2 (germline): GTSNPN, SVGIG (reference sequence). CDR3 length equals 12 residues. Trimming took off 2 bases at V and 5 bases at J, with 9 bases between the two ends. In DNA, the CDR3 is TGTGCCTGGAGTCCCCACGGGGAGACCCAGTACTTC. Translated, it gives CAWSPHGETQYF.

The chain uses TRBV12-5 and TRBJ1-3; D gene ambiguous. Trimming left V 4 bases short and J 0 bases short, with 16 bases between. CDR1 LGHNT and CDR2 FRNRAP come from the germline V gene. The CDR3 spans 17 residues. The CDR3 nucleotides read TGTGCTAGTGGTTCCCCGACTGGGAGAGACTCTGGAAACACCATATATTTT. Translated: CASGSPTGRDSGNTIYF. Full variable domain (missing parts from reference TRBV12-5 and TRBJ1-3): DARVTQTPRHKVTEMGQEVTMRCQPILGHNTVFWYRQTMMQGLELLAYFRNRAPLDDSGMPKDRFSAEMPDATLATLKIQPSEPRDSAVYFCASGSPTGRDSGNTIYFGEGSWLTVV.

The chain has TRBV7-9 and TRBJ2-5; TRBD2 matches 7 bases. The ends lost 1 base at V and 4 bases at J; junction bases unmatched: 9. Germline V gene data show CDR1 as SEHNR and CDR2 as FQNEAQ (reference sequence). The CDR3 length is 16 residues. The CDR3 DNA sequence: TGTGCCAGCAGCTTAGTCCAGGGAGGGAGAACAGAGACCCAGTACTTC. Translation: CASSLVQGGRTETQYF. The full variable domain, in which reference TRBV7-9 and TRBJ2-5 provide the parts outside the CDR3, is DTGVSQNPRHKITKRGQNVTFRCDPISEHNRLYWYRQTLGQGPEFLTYFQNEAQLEKSRLLSDRFSAERPKGSFSTLEIQRTEQGDSAMYLCASSLVQGGRTETQYFGPGTRLLVL.

This sequence joins TRBV6-2 or TRBV6-3 and TRBJ2-1, with TRBD1 matching over 11 bases. The CDR3 is 16 amino acids. V shed 5 bases, J shed 4 bases, and the junction held 7 bases outside the gene matches. Germline-derived CDR1 and CDR2 are MNHEY and SVGEGT. The DNA of the CDR3 is TGTGCCAGCAGTGCATGGACAGGGGGCATTTACAATGAGCAGTTCTTC. This encodes CASSAWTGGIYNEQFF.

This chain joins TRBV5-1 and TRBJ2-7, with 11 bases matching TRBD1. The CDR3 is 17 residues long. Germline V CDR1 and CDR2: SGHRS, YFSETQ. V gave up 5 bases and J gave up 1 base; unmatched junction bases: 11. The CDR3 bases are TGCGCCAGCAGTCCCCGGACAGGGGGCTTAAGTTCCTACGAGCAGTACTTC. This codes for CASSPRTGGLSSYEQYF.

This clone was picked up one time. The chain uses TRBV5-6 and TRBJ1-3; TRBD1 aligns across 7 bases. CDR3 size: 15 residues. Germline V gene lookup returns CDR1 SGHDT and CDR2 YYEEEE. V lost 0 bases, J lost 3 bases, and 3 bases stayed unmatched. DNA of the CDR3: TGTGCCAGCAGCTTGGACAGGGGATATGGAAACACCATATATTTT. It codes for CASSLDRGYGNTIYF.

This chain links TRBV11-2 with TRBJ1-3; D remains unclear. This CDR3 is 14 amino acids long. Trimming took off 5 bases at V and 0 bases at J, with 8 bases between the two ends. Germline-derived CDR1 and CDR2 are SGHAT and FQNNGV. The CDR3 nucleotides read TGTGCCAGCAGCCCGAGTCTCTCTGGAAACACCATATATTTT. Translating gives CASSPSLSGNTIYF.

The rearrangement uses TRBV5-6 and TRBJ2-2, with 7 positions matching TRBD1. Germline CDR1 SGHDT, CDR2 YYEEEE. V trimming: 4 bases; J trimming: 2 bases; junction bases outside the gene matches: 11. CDR3 length equals 17 residues. CDR3 nucleotides: TGTGCCAGCAGCAGAGGGGCTTGGGACAGAAACACCGGGGAGCTGTTTTTT. Translated: CASSRGAWDRNTGELFF.

This sequence joins TRBV14 and TRBJ2-3; 10 nucleotides agree with TRBD1. J was trimmed by 2 bases and V by 3 bases; bases with no gene match: 5. Germline V gene lookup returns CDR1 SGHDN and CDR2 FVKESK. This CDR3 has 16 amino acids. Here the CDR3 DNA reads TGTGCCAGCAGCCAGGAGGGACAGGGGTCCACAGATACGCAGTATTTT. This encodes CASSQEGQGSTDTQYF.

V usage is TRBV5-1 and J usage is TRBJ1-5, with TRBD1 matching 9 bases. The CDR3 spans 14 residues. Germline values: CDR1 SGHRS, CDR2 YFSETQ. Unmatched junction bases numbered 2, after V lost 3 bases and J lost 4 bases. CDR3 nucleotides: TGCGCCAGCAGCTGGGGGACAGGGAATCAGCCCCAGCATTTT. The encoded protein is CASSWGTGNQPQHF.

The chain couples TRBV9 to TRBJ2-4, with D perhaps TRBD1 (6 bases). The CDR3 runs to 16 residues. The V gene's germline CDR1 is SGDLS and CDR2 YYNGEE. Trimming left V 3 bases short and J 0 bases short, with 13 bases between. The CDR3 reads CASSAQDRLAKNIQYF. CDR3 nucleotides: TGTGCCAGCAGCGCCCAAGACAGGCTAGCCAAAAACATTCAGTACTTC. Full variable domain (remainder filled in from reference TRBV9 and TRBJ2-4): DSGVTQTPKHLITATGQRVTLRCSPRSGDLSVYWYQQSLDQGLQFLIQYYNGEERAKGNILERFSAQQFPDLHSELNLSSLELGDSALYFCASSAQDRLAKNIQYFGAGTRLSVL.

The genes are TRBV27 and TRBJ2-7; 7 bases are a match to TRBD1. Germline V gene data show CDR1 as MNHEY and CDR2 as SMNVEV (reference sequence). Trimming cost V 7 bases and J 6 bases; bases outside gene matches: 12. This CDR3 spans 14 amino acids. In DNA, the CDR3 is TGTGCCAGCACCGCACAGGGGAGCTCGGGCGAGCAGTACTTC. It translates to CASTAQGSSGEQYF.

This chain links TRBV6-2 or TRBV6-3 with TRBJ2-3, with TRBD2 as a possible D gene (6 bases). Trimming shortened V by 2 bases and J by 3 bases, and 12 bases separated the two germline ends. Germline V lookup: CDR1 MNHEY, CDR2 SVGEGT. The CDR3 has 15 amino acids. CDR3 in DNA: TGTGCCAGCAGTTACGGCGGGGTAGTGACAGATACGCAGTATTTT. Amino acids: CASSYGGVVTDTQYF.

This clone was seen more than once but under ten times. This sequence joins TRBV6-5 and TRBJ1-2; the D gene is possibly TRBD1 (6 bases). The CDR3 consists of 12 residues. Germline CDR1 reads MNHEY; CDR2 reads SVGAGI. V was clipped by 4 bases and J by 8 bases, with 11 bases between them. In DNA form, the CDR3 reads TGTGCCAGCAGTTTAAGAACAGGGGGCTACACCTTC. Translating gives CASSLRTGGYTF.

In the case of this clone: The junction departs from the called germline gene at one end, perhaps through a read error. The chain combines TRBV11-2 with TRBJ2-3; TRBD2 matches at 12 bases. CDR1 SGHAT and CDR2 FQNNGV come from the germline V gene. CDR3 length equals 15 residues. The CDR3, as DNA: TGTGCCAGCAGCGACCTAGCGGGGGGGACAGGTACGCAGTATTTT. Amino acid sequence: CASSDLAGGTGTQYF.

The genes are TRBV18 and TRBJ2-1; 7 bases map to TRBD2. Germline CDR1 is KGHSH and CDR2 is LQKENI. The CDR3 covers 14 residues. V lost 5 bases, J lost 7 bases, and 8 bases stayed unmatched. CDR3 region: CASSKDNGGNEQFF. The CDR3 DNA reads as TGTGCCAGCTCAAAGGATAACGGGGGGAATGAGCAGTTCTTC.

The V call is TRBV18, the J call TRBJ2-5; 7 bases match TRBD1. This CDR3 is built from 14 residues. Germline V CDR1 and CDR2: KGHSH, LQKENI. With 3 bases clipped from V and 5 bases from J, the junction kept 6 bases outside the gene matches. Here the CDR3 DNA reads TGTGCCAGCTCACCTCAGACAGGGATTGAGACCCAGTACTTC. This translates into CASSPQTGIETQYF.

The CDR3 DNA sequence: TGTGCCAGCAGTGACGGACAGGGTTACACTGAAGCTTTCTTT. This translates into CASSDGQGYTEAFF. This chain joins TRBV2 and TRBJ1-1, with TRBD1 matching over 8 bases. V lost 3 bases, J lost 3 bases, and 3 bases stayed unmatched. CDR1 is SNHLY and CDR2 is FYNNEI in the germline V gene. This CDR3 region has 14 residues.

The chain uses TRBV5-1 and TRBJ1-6; no clear D gene. The V gene's germline CDR1 is SGHRS and CDR2 YFSETQ. The V gene lost 5 bases and the J gene lost 6 bases, with 18 bases spanning the gap. The CDR3 has 16 residues. CDR3 sequence reads: CASRPRALSGNSPLHF. The CDR3 DNA reads TGCGCCAGCAGACCACGAGCCCTCTCGGGTAATTCACCCCTCCACTTT.

The chain has TRBV6-1 and TRBJ2-5; no clear D gene. CDR3 length equals 12 residues. The germline CDR1 and CDR2 sequences are MNHNS and SASEGT. The ends were cut back, 3 bases at V and 2 bases at J, with 4 bases in the middle. The CDR3 nucleotides read TGTGCCAGCAGTGACCGGCAAGAGACCCAGTACTTC. Encoded protein: CASSDRQETQYF.

CDR3 residues: CASSLTGKSYNSPLHF. CDR3 sequence (DNA): TGTGCCAGCAGCTTAACAGGGAAGTCCTATAATTCACCCCTCCACTTT. This rearrangement joins TRBV11-2 to TRBJ1-6; a possible D gene is TRBD1 (6 bases). Trimming cost V 2 bases and J 1 base, with 9 bases left between them. Looked up from germline, CDR1 is SGHAT and CDR2 is FQNNGV. This CDR3 contains 16 residues.

The chain joins TRBV12-3 or TRBV12-4 to TRBJ1-2; D is possibly TRBD1 (5 bases). Trimming cost V 3 bases and J 7 bases, with 12 bases left between them. This CDR3 is built from 13 residues. The CDR3 region is CASSFGQGGGYTF. The CDR3 coding sequence is TGTGCCAGCAGTTTCGGGCAGGGTGGTGGCTACACCTTC.

The chain carries TRBV19 and TRBJ2-3; tentative D call: TRBD1 (6 bases). Trimming stripped 5 bases from V and 2 bases from J, with 14 bases between. CDR3 length: 15 amino acids. Germline lookup yields CDR1 LNHDA and CDR2 SQIVND (reference sequence). In DNA form, the CDR3 reads TGTGCCAGTAGTTCACAGGGAGAACTCACAGATACGCAGTATTTT. This codes for CASSSQGELTDTQYF.

The rearrangement links TRBV5-1 to TRBJ2-5, with 11 bases identical to TRBD2. The junction had 7 bases not matched to a gene; V was cut back by 3 bases and J by 3 bases. The CDR3 spans 16 residues. Germline V gene lookup returns CDR1 SGHRS and CDR2 YFSETQ. In nucleotides, the CDR3 is TGCGCCAGCAGCTCATCCGGGACTAGCGGAAAAGAGACCCAGTACTTC. Its translation is CASSSSGTSGKETQYF. Full variable domain (remainder filled in from reference TRBV5-1 and TRBJ2-5): KAGVTQTPRYLIKTRGQQVTLSCSPISGHRSVSWYQQTPGQGLQFLFEYFSETQRNKGNFPGRFSGRQFSNSRSEMNVSTLELGDSALYLCASSSSGTSGKETQYFGPGTRLLVL.

J is TRBJ2-7 and V is TRBV6-6, with 7 bases lining up with TRBD1. This CDR3 is built from 15 residues. Per the germline V gene, CDR1 is MNHNY and CDR2 is SVGAGI (reference sequence). V was pared by 0 bases and J by 13 bases, with 15 bases of the junction left unmatched. For the CDR3, the DNA is TGTGCCAGCAGTTACTCAAGGACAGGAGAATTTCATCCCTACTTC. Its protein product is CASSYSRTGEFHPYF.

A single count supports this clone. The V gene is TRBV3-1 (or the pseudogene TRBV3-2), the J gene TRBJ2-1; TRBD1 agrees at 9 bases. Germline V gene data show CDR1 as LGHDT and CDR2 as YNNKEL (reference sequence). Trimming cost V 4 bases and J 9 bases; bases outside gene matches: 7. This CDR3 is 14 amino acids long. This CDR3 reads CASSLNRGQSEQFF. The CDR3 DNA sequence: TGTGCCAGCAGCCTTAACAGGGGGCAGAGTGAGCAGTTCTTC.

V and J are TRBV5-1 and TRBJ1-1; 7 bases align to TRBD1. Germline lookup yields CDR1 SGHRS and CDR2 YFSETQ. The ends lost 4 bases at V and 4 bases at J; junction bases unmatched: 16. The CDR3 has 17 residues. CDR3 protein: CASSRRAVSGGGTEAFF. CDR3 DNA sequence: TGCGCCAGCAGCCGGCGGGCGGTGTCAGGGGGAGGCACTGAAGCTTTCTTT.

The chain is built from TRBV5-4 and TRBJ2-3; a possible D gene is TRBD1 (7 bases). The CDR3 is 15 residues long. CDR1 is SGHNT, CDR2 YYREEE, per germline (reference sequence). Trimming took off 4 bases at V and 4 bases at J, with 16 bases between the two ends. The CDR3 DNA sequence: TGTGCCAGCAGCCCGGGCGGGACAGCGTCAGATACGCAGTATTTT. Protein product: CASSPGGTASDTQYF.

This chain joins TRBV6-5 and TRBJ1-2, with 9 positions matching TRBD1. V trimming: 2 bases; J trimming: 7 bases; junction bases outside the gene matches: 8. The CDR3 loop spans 15 amino acids. Germline assignment: CDR1 MNHEY and CDR2 SVGAGI. CDR3 DNA sequence: TGTGCCAGCAGTTACGAAGGGACAGGGATACGTGGCTACACCTTC. Its protein product is CASSYEGTGIRGYTF.

The chain carries TRBV9 and TRBJ1-2, with D unclear. Trimming pared 4 bases from V and 1 base from J, leaving 17 bases between. The CDR3 consists of 16 residues. CDR1 is SGDLS and CDR2 is YYNGEE in the germline V gene. The CDR3 protein is CASSPPDGLVNYGYTF. In nucleotides, the CDR3 is TGTGCCAGCAGCCCTCCCGACGGACTAGTTAACTATGGCTACACCTTC.